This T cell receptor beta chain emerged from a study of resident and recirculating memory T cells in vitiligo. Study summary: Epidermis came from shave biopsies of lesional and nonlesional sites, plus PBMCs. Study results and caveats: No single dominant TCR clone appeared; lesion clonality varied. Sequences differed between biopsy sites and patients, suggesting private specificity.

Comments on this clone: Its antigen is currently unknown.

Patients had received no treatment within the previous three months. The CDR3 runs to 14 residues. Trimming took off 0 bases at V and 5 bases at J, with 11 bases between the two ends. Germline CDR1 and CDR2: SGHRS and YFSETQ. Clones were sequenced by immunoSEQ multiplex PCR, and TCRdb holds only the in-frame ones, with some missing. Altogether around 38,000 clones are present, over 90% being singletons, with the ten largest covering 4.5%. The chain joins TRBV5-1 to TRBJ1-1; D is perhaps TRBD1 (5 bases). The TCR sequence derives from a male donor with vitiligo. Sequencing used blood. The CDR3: CASSLVQAGTEAFF. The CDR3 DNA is TGCGCCAGCAGCTTGGTACAGGCGGGGACTGAAGCTTTCTTT.